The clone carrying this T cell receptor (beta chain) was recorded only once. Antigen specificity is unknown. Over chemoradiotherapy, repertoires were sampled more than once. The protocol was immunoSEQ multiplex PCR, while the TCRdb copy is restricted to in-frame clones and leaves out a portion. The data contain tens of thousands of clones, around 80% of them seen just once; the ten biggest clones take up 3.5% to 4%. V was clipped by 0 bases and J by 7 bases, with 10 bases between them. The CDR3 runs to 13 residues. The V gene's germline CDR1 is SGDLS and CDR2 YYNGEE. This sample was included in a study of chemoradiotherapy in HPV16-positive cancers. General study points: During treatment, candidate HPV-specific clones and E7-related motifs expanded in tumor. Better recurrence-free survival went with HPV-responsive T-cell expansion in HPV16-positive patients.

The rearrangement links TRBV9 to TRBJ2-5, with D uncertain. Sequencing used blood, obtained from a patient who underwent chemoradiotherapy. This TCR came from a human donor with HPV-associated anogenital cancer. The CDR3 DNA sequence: TGTGCCAGCAGCGTAGAACCCCGTGGGACCCAGTACTTC. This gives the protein CASSVEPRGTQYF.